This TCR beta chain was recovered during a study of T-cell memory formation after mild COVID-19. Study details: Largely donor-specific TCR clusters were found. Study-wide points: Contracting clones from day 15 to 85 showed balanced CD4/CD8; later expanders favored CD4+. Proof of SARS-CoV-2 specificity was absent for the second-wave clones that crested on day 37. There were some responding clones in pre-infection memory, which suggested that cross-reactive memory had joined.

This clonotype has only a few counts. Its specificity is not known. V trimming: 6 bases; J trimming: 8 bases; junction bases outside the gene matches: 8. The CDR3 covers 14 residues. CDR1 and CDR2 from the germline V gene are MNHNS and SASEGT. A single record per CDR3 protein comes from TCRdb applying MiXCR to the 5' RACE reads. The profile shows about 350,000 distinct CDR3 sequences, roughly an eighth of them singletons. The origin of this receptor is a man between 18 and 29 years old who had mild COVID-19 (a few samples of this study predate the infection). Cell type and time point are not known. Input material: PBMCs or a T cell subset sorted from them (not recorded which). V usage is TRBV6-1 and J usage is TRBJ2-1, with TRBD1 matching over 9 bases. In nucleotides, the CDR3 is TGTGCCAGCAGACAGGGGGCGCGGGGATATGAGCAGTTCTTC. Translated: CASRQGARGYEQFF.